The T cell receptor beta chain under discussion was sequenced for a study of OX40 agonist ivuxolimab in advanced cancers. Study as a whole: Previous treatment with anti-PD-1, anti-PD-L1 or anti-CTLA-4 therapy was allowed; more than 35% had received some. Study outcomes and limitations: Partial responders at 0.1-3.0 mg/kg had among the lowest clonal expansion. Which antigen the expanded peripheral T cells recognized is unknown. At 0.1 to 3.0 mg/kg, CD4+ and CD8+ blood T cells expanded clonally by week 6.

Clones were read by immunoSEQ multiplex PCR, and TCRdb kept only the in-frame ones, dropping some. This table holds 20,000 to 25,000 clones, around 80% found once. In the case of this clone: The antigen remains undetermined.

This CDR3 spans 15 amino acids. V was clipped by 3 bases and J by 0 bases, with 11 bases between them. CDR1 is SGHTA, CDR2 FQGNSA, per germline. Here the sequenced sample was CD4+ or CD8+ T cells sorted from blood, taken in a trial of the OX40 agonist ivuxolimab. This TCR came from an adult with an advanced solid tumor such as melanoma, head and neck, liver or kidney cancer. This rearrangement joins TRBV7-2 to TRBJ1-1; D perhaps matches TRBD1 (6 bases). The CDR3 loop is CASSLEGDMNTEAFF. The CDR3 bases are TGTGCCAGCAGCTTGGAGGGGGACATGAACACTGAAGCTTTCTTT.